The 28 T cell receptor beta chains below all came from one sample that was sequenced in a study of Graves' ophthalmopathy and Graves' hyperthyroidism. Amplification of the TCR beta CDR3 regions used RNA transcripts (as template). HTBI primers primed a first-round RT-PCR, and a second-round multiplex PCR followed. TCRdb processed the multiplex PCR reads anew with MiXCR; each CDR3 protein has one entry. The data contain 500,000 to 800,000 distinct CDR3 sequences, about 40% of them singletons. Sequenced: peripheral blood. The source is an adult man with Graves' ophthalmopathy.

V usage is TRBV4-1 and J usage is TRBJ2-7, with D possibly being TRBD1 (6 bases). This CDR3 is 14 amino acids long. CDR1 is MGHRA and CDR2 is YSYEKL in the germline V gene. V shed 4 bases and J shed 5 bases, with 15 bases lying between them. Here the CDR3 reads CASSLTGSEDEQYF. CDR3 DNA sequence: TGCGCCAGCAGCCTAACAGGGTCTGAGGACGAGCAGTACTTC.

There are a few counts of this clonotype. The CDR3 coding sequence is TGTGCCAGCAGCGGACTACCACAGCCCTACGAGCAGTACTTC. Its protein is CASSGLPQPYEQYF. The V call is TRBV12-3 or TRBV12-4, the J call TRBJ2-7; maybe TRBD2 (6 bases). The CDR3 runs 14 residues. Trimming took off 6 bases at V and 2 bases at J, with 14 bases between the two ends.

This chain joins TRBV13 and TRBJ2-3; weak D call: TRBD1 (6 bases). Germline assignment: CDR1 PRHDT and CDR2 FYEKMQ (reference sequence). CDR3 length equals 15 residues. The V end was cut by 6 bases, the J end by 6 bases, with 19 bases between. The CDR3 protein is CASSDAGTGQDTQYF. CDR3 DNA: TGTGCCAGCAGTGACGCCGGTACAGGACAGGATACGCAGTATTTT.

In the case of this clonotype: The junction shows a germline mismatch at one end, possibly a read error. The gene calls are TRBV25-1 and TRBJ1-4; D may be TRBD1 (6 bases). The CDR3 extends over 17 amino acids. Germline V CDR1 and CDR2: MGHDK, SYGVNS. The CDR3 protein is CARSERGTGTVHEKLFF. CDR3 DNA: TGTGCCAGAAGTGAACGGGGAACAGGGACCGTTCATGAAAAACTATTTTTT.

This clonotype has a handful of counts. The V and J genes are TRBV4-3 and TRBJ1-1; D may be TRBD1 (6 bases). The V gene lost 0 bases and the J gene lost 0 bases, with 14 bases spanning the gap. Germline CDR1 is LGHNA and CDR2 is YSLEER. The length of the CDR3 is 17 residues. The CDR3: CASSQDLAGVMNTEAFF. The CDR3 bases are TGCGCCAGCAGCCAAGATCTGGCAGGGGTTATGAACACTGAAGCTTTCTTT.

The chain recombines TRBV25-1 with TRBJ1-6; D uncertain. CDR3 size: 11 residues. CDR1 is MGHDK, CDR2 SYGVNS, per germline. V lost 8 bases, J lost 7 bases, and 6 bases lay in between. CDR3 protein: CASQGNSPLHF. The CDR3 DNA follows: TGTGCCAGCCAAGGGAATTCACCCCTCCACTTT.

The rearrangement uses TRBV7-2 and TRBJ2-7; TRBD1 is a possible D gene (7 bases). This CDR3 comprises 15 residues. V shed 5 bases and J shed 2 bases, with 16 bases lying between them. Germline values: CDR1 SGHTA, CDR2 FQGNSA. CDR3 sequence reads: CASSRGTENAYEQYF. The DNA for the CDR3 is TGTGCCAGCAGCCGGGGGACAGAGAATGCCTACGAGCAGTACTTC.

The chain carries TRBV7-2 and TRBJ1-1, with D possibly TRBD1 on 6 matching bases. Germline values: CDR1 SGHTA, CDR2 FQGNSA. V was clipped by 8 bases and J by 1 base, with 14 bases between them. This CDR3 has 14 residues. The CDR3, as DNA: TGTGCCAGCGCGTCGGTAGGGGGGAACACTGAAGCTTTCTTT. Protein product: CASASVGGNTEAFF.

Turning to this clonotype: Germline is not matched at one junction end, which may reflect a read error. The CDR3 DNA reads as TGTGCCAGCAGCTTGGGGCTAATCCAAGAGACCCAGGACTTC. Translation: CASSLGLIQETQDF. The genes are TRBV5-5 and TRBJ2-5; D remains unclear. The CDR3 contains 14 residues. The germline gives CDR1 SGHKS, CDR2 YYEKEE (reference sequence). Using reference TRBV5-5 and TRBJ2-5 for the parts outside the CDR3, the full variable domain is DAGVTQSPTHLIKTRGQQVTLRCSPISGHKSVSWYQQVLGQGPQFIFQYYEKEERGRGNFPDRFSARQFPNYSSELNVNALLLGDSALYLCASSLGLIQETQDFGPGTRLLVL.

Concerning this clonotype itself: A read error may account for a junction end that differs from germline. J is TRBJ2-5 and V is TRBV12-3 or TRBV12-4; D remains ambiguous. CDR3 length equals 11 residues. The CDR3 sequence is CASSLKETQCF. The CDR3 DNA reads TGTGCCAGCAGTTTGAAAGAGACCCAGTGCTTC.

This clonotype has a count of ten or more. This chain's CDR3 is CATSDSRRAGETQYF. Here the CDR3 DNA reads TGTGCCACCAGTGATTCCCGACGGGCCGGAGAGACCCAGTACTTC. This chain joins TRBV24-1 and TRBJ2-5; unclear D gene. Germline V gene data show CDR1 as KGHDR and CDR2 as SFDVKD. The CDR3 contains 15 residues. Trimming took 2 bases from V and 4 from J, leaving 13 bases between them.

V and J are TRBV25-1 and TRBJ1-2; 11 bases fit TRBD1. From germline, CDR1 is MGHDK and CDR2 SYGVNS. The trim removed 8 bases at V and 7 bases at J, leaving 12 bases unmatched. The CDR3 runs 15 residues. CDR3 sequence (DNA): TGTGCCAGCGTTGAAGTTGGACAGGGGGCCGGTGGCTACACCTTC. This gives the protein CASVEVGQGAGGYTF.

For this clonotype: A read error may account for a junction end that differs from germline. The V gene is TRBV9, the J gene TRBJ2-7, with 9 bases identical to TRBD1. From germline, CDR1 is SGDLS and CDR2 YYNGEE. The CDR3 loop spans 14 amino acids. This CDR3 is CASSPGTGRHERYF. The CDR3 DNA reads as TGTGCCAGCAGCCCTGGGACAGGGCGGCACGAGCGGTACTTC.

There are many counts of this clonotype. This chain connects TRBV19 to TRBJ1-5, with D possibly matching TRBD1 (6 bases). The CDR3 is 14 residues long. The V end lost 8 bases, the J end lost 2 bases, and 13 bases lay between the germline ends. CDR1 and CDR2 (germline): LNHDA, SQIVND (reference sequence). The CDR3 DNA reads TGTGCCAGTCGACAGGTCCCAGGCAATCAGCCCCAGCATTTT. As protein: CASRQVPGNQPQHF.

The rearrangement joins TRBV9 to TRBJ1-5, with 8 bases identical to TRBD1. This CDR3 has 14 amino acids. With 4 bases clipped from V and 3 bases from J, the junction kept 3 bases outside the gene matches. Germline V CDR1 and CDR2: SGDLS, YYNGEE. The CDR3 coding sequence is TGTGCCAGCAGCCCAGGGGGCGTCAATCAGCCCCAGCATTTT. Translated: CASSPGGVNQPQHF. Full variable domain (missing parts from reference TRBV9 and TRBJ1-5): DSGVTQTPKHLITATGQRVTLRCSPRSGDLSVYWYQQSLDQGLQFLIQYYNGEERAKGNILERFSAQQFPDLHSELNLSSLELGDSALYFCASSPGGVNQPQHFGDGTRLSIL.

Only one count was recorded for this clonotype. The V and J genes are TRBV7-8 and TRBJ1-3, with D unresolved. V dropped 5 bases and J dropped 2 bases, with 13 bases sitting between them. The CDR3 sequence is 15 residues long. In germline, CDR1 is SGHVS, CDR2 FQNEAQ. CDR3 in amino acids: CASSPRGNTGNTIYF. The CDR3, as DNA: TGTGCCAGCAGCCCAAGAGGGAACACTGGAAACACCATATATTTT.

The chain is built from TRBV12-3 or TRBV12-4 and TRBJ1-2; D is ambiguous. The V and J ends lost 7 bases and 8 bases respectively, with 5 bases between them. This CDR3 is built from 9 residues. The CDR3 DNA reads as TGTGCCAGCATAGGGGGCTACACCTTC. This translates into CASIGGYTF.

In its sample, this clonotype was seen many times. The rearrangement links TRBV10-3 to TRBJ2-7, with D tentatively TRBD1 or TRBD2 (5 bases each). Trimming took 4 bases from V and 6 from J, leaving 22 bases between them. The CDR3 is 16 residues long. The germline V gene has CDR1 ENHRY and CDR2 SYGVKD. The CDR3 reads CAISGSGTRGAGEQYF. CDR3 DNA sequence: TGTGCCATCAGTGGATCCGGGACCCGTGGGGCTGGCGAGCAGTACTTC.

This clonotype showed up just a few times. Compared with germline, one end of the junction differs, possibly owing to a read error. The V and J genes are TRBV10-3 and TRBJ1-1, with 7 bases aligning to TRBD1. Germline CDR1 is ENHRY and CDR2 is SYGVKD. This CDR3 has 16 amino acids. This chain's CDR3 is CASSYAEGQLNTEAFF. As DNA, the CDR3 is TGTGCCAGCAGTTACGCTGAGGGACAGTTGAACACTGAAGCTTTCTTT.

In regard to this clonotype: One base away lies a much larger clone, so this may be a sequencing read error. The rearrangement joins TRBV7-6 to TRBJ2-2, with 7 bases aligning to TRBD1. V shed 6 bases, J shed 5 bases, and the junction held 9 bases outside the gene matches. The CDR3 runs 15 residues. Germline V gene data show CDR1 as SGHVS and CDR2 as FNYEAQ. The CDR3, as DNA: TGTGCCAGCAGAGTTGGACAGGAGGCAACCGGGGAGCTGTTTTTT. Residues: CASRVGQEATGELFF. Together with reference TRBV7-6 and TRBJ2-2, the CDR3 gives the full variable domain: GAGVSQSPRYKVTKRGQDVALRCDPISGHVSLYWYRQALGQGPEFLTYFNYEAQQDKSGLPNDRFSAERPEGSISTLTIQRTEQRDSAMYRCASRVGQEATGELFFGEGSRLTVL.

At least ten counts were recorded for this clonotype. This chain uses TRBV5-5 with TRBJ1-2; 10 positions match TRBD1. The trim removed 4 bases at V and 3 bases at J, leaving 9 bases unmatched. The length of the CDR3 is 16 residues. The germline V gene has CDR1 SGHKS and CDR2 YYEKEE (reference sequence). CDR3 residues: CASSPGTGAGYYGYTF. The CDR3 nucleotides read TGTGCCAGCAGCCCCGGGACAGGGGCAGGCTACTATGGCTACACCTTC.

This clonotype was observed a handful of times. The rearrangement uses TRBV3-1 and TRBJ2-7; 7 bases are a match to TRBD1. The V and J ends lost 5 bases and 0 bases, in that order; junction bases with no gene match: 7. CDR1 and CDR2 from the germline V gene are LGHDT and YNNKEL (reference sequence). The CDR3 sequence is 15 residues long. The CDR3 loop is CASSEGTASSYEQYF. The CDR3 bases are TGTGCCAGCAGCGAAGGGACAGCGAGCTCCTACGAGCAGTACTTC.

The chain uses TRBV12-3 or TRBV12-4 and TRBJ1-5; D perhaps matches TRBD1 (5 bases). The CDR3 extends over 12 amino acids. V shed 10 bases and J shed 6 bases, with 13 bases lying between them. CDR3 nucleotides: TGTGCCACCCAGGGCATAGGTCAGCCCCAGCATTTT. Translating it yields CATQGIGQPQHF.

Concerning this clonotype: A read error may explain this, as a much larger clone is one base away. The gene calls are TRBV20-1 and TRBJ1-5; no firm D call. This CDR3 contains 14 residues. Germline values: CDR1 DFQATT, CDR2 SNEGSKA (reference sequence). Here the CDR3 DNA reads TGCAGTGCTAGAGATCGGTATAGCAATCAGCCCCGGCATTTT. As protein: CSARDRYSNQPRHF.

As concerns this clonotype: A read error is possible here, since a much larger clone lies one base away. The chain has TRBV20-1 and TRBJ2-7; the match to TRBD2 covers 13 bases. Germline values: CDR1 DFQATT, CDR2 SNEGSKA (reference sequence). The CDR3 covers 14 residues. CDR3 region: CNAMGLAGIYEQYF. The CDR3 nucleotides read TGCAATGCTATGGGACTAGCGGGGATTTACGAGCAGTACTTC.

In regard to this clonotype: One end of the junction fails to match germline, which may point to a read error. The rearrangement uses TRBV29-1 and TRBJ1-2; D is ambiguous. In germline, CDR1 is SQVTM, CDR2 ANQGSEA. The CDR3 is 14 amino acids. CDR3 region: CSTGRPLDGYGYTF. As DNA, the CDR3 is TGTAGCACCGGCAGGCCCCTGGATGGCTATGGCTACACCTTC.

This clonotype was counted many times. This CDR3 is CASSLGLGPQHF. The CDR3 bases are TGTGCCAGCAGCCTCGGCCTCGGGCCCCAGCATTTT. The rearrangement joins TRBV4-2 to TRBJ1-5; D gene ambiguous. The CDR3 extends over 12 amino acids. The V gene lost 4 bases and the J gene lost 9 bases, with 10 bases spanning the gap. Per the germline V gene, CDR1 is LGHNA and CDR2 is YNFKEQ.

Regarding this clonotype: A much bigger clone sits one base away, suggesting this may be a read error. The J gene is TRBJ2-5, the V gene TRBV7-6; 8 bases are shared with TRBD1. After removal of 5 bases from V and 7 bases from J, the junction contained 15 bases not matched to a gene. Germline V gene data show CDR1 as SGHVS and CDR2 as FNYEAQ. The CDR3 extends over 16 amino acids. DNA of the CDR3: TGTGCCAGCAGCCAAATGACAGGGGCCACAGGAGGGACCCAGTACTTC. It codes for CASSQMTGATGGTQYF.